This note documents a single T cell receptor (beta chain) sequence. Its specificity is not known. The data stem from a study of cytomegalovirus exposure and HLA in healthy donors. The CDR3 has 15 amino acids. V lost 1 base, J lost 5 bases, and 14 bases lay in between. The germline V gene has CDR1 MGHRA and CDR2 YSYEKL. The study, taken as a whole, reports: Among immune exposure information, only CMV serostatus was available. An analysis was carried out later, and it reportedly showed fewer N-insertions in an Asian-associated ancestry cluster than the approximately 670-donor mean.

Vbeta (60) and Jbeta (13) primers were used in the PCR. The assay was immunoSEQ multiplex PCR, and TCRdb's table has in-frame clones only and misses some. The sample holds some 120,000 clones, roughly three quarters seen once. Material: PBMCs. The sequence came from a woman between 18 and 29 years old in good health and CMV-seropositive. The V and J genes are TRBV4-1 and TRBJ1-2; D possibly corresponds to TRBD1 (6 bases). The CDR3 bases are TGCGCCAGCAGCCAAGGAGGGACACCTCTTTATGGCTACACCTTC. Its protein product is CASSQGGTPLYGYTF.